Detailed here is one T cell receptor (beta chain). Its antigen is currently not known. One base away there is no much larger clone; base qualities are not given. The CDR3, from cysteine to phenylalanine, totals 13 residues. Only the CDR3 DNA is retained, 39 bases long and in frame from the first base. V loses 7 bases, J loses 6 bases, and the germline ends lie 15 bases apart. As encoded in the germline V gene, CDR1 is SGHNT while CDR2 is YENEEA. The time point label for this specimen denotes: about 28 days (+/-7) after the second vaccine dose. AZD1222 recipients given second doses at about 4 weeks or at about 12 weeks were pooled, since spike-specific TCR depth and breadth were not found to differ between the two schedules. Vaccinee samples came from UK trials COV001 and COV002, including a single-blind randomized controlled phase 2/3 trial of AZD1222 (ChAdOx1 nCoV-19) in healthy adults. For TCRbeta chain sequencing, PBMC samples were collected from trial participants at day 0 and at day 28 after the second dose.

The CDR3 regions of human TCRbeta chains were analyzed by immunosequencing. From the authors' description of their analysis: TCRs in the repertoires were matched against a reference library of SARS-CoV-2-specific TCRs that had been generated with the MIRA antigen-specificity platform. Breadth was defined as the fraction of unique TCRs that were SARS-CoV-2-associated, and depth was defined as the fraction of total T cells that were SARS-CoV-2-associated. Using the MIRA data, every spike-specific TCR was mapped to the spike region that the TCR reacted to and assigned to either a CD4 or a CD8 class. Log10-transformed breadth and depth values were compared by one-way ANOVA with Sidak's multiple comparisons tests. TCRdb took this table from immuneACCESS and kept in-frame rearrangements with V and J called. Such tables lack part of the clones; where checked against another copy, unresolved V genes explain under half of the gap, and the rest is unexplained. V and J calls and clone size follow that table, whereas D and trimming were derived from the DNA. Counted in this sample were 150,000 to 200,000 clones; about nine tenths of them appeared once. The ten top clones hold 3% to 3.5% of the sample.

The data stem from a study of T cell responses to AZD1222 COVID-19 vaccine (dated by TCRdb to the early 2020s). Study-wide context: TCR sequencing covered some 240 trial participants: 200 to 210 given two doses of AZD1222 and 26 given two doses of MenACWY control vaccine. Trial participants were enrolled by age into subgroups of 18-55, 56-69 and 70-plus years, and roughly 150, 30 and 60 TCR-sequenced participants, respectively, were included in these subgroups. The study at large found these results: After two AZD1222 doses, spike-specific TCR breadth and depth were significantly higher than at day 0 and than in MenACWY recipients. CD4 TCRs associated with the vaccine covered the entire spike protein, and the dominant responses were in regions 160-218 and 743-854. Because no day 14 peak-response samples were available, repertoires were characterized only after the peak T cell response. Conclusions about previously exposed vaccinees are limited because only six or seven AZD1222 recipients were SARS-CoV-2 seropositive at baseline. Reportedly, close to half of the unique spike-specific TCRs recognized epitopes lying outside the regions that are mutated in the B.1.351 and B.1.1.7 variants. The 56-69-year group was small, and its depth increase did not reach significance, likely because of low power. Participants were mostly white British, with more females than males. The authors suggested clonal diversity may have been underestimated.

Source: peripheral blood, taken 28 days after the second AZD1222 dose. The chain uses TRBV11-3 and TRBJ1-1; TRBD1 might be the D gene, on 6 matching bases. This receptor was identified in an adult who received the AZD1222 COVID-19 vaccine. The nucleotides are TGTGCCAGCACCGACACGGGGGCCCCTGAAGCTTTCTTT. Translated, it reads CASTDTGAPEAFF.